This record covers a single TCR beta chain. The sample belongs to a study of cytotoxic CD8 clonotypes in ibrutinib-treated CLL. Data came from immunoSEQ multiplex PCR; TCRdb stores just in-frame clones and leaves some out. The repertoire holds 9,500 to 12,000 clones, 81% seen once, with approximately 22% in the top ten. Germline loops: CDR1 SGHRS, CDR2 YFSETQ. V was pared by 0 bases and J by 5 bases, with 12 bases between. CDR3 size: 15 residues. The specimen was PBMCs, collected at disease progression, from a patient treated with ibrutinib. The receptor was isolated from a human donor with chronic lymphocytic leukemia. The chain links TRBV5-1 to TRBJ2-4, with D tentatively TRBD1 or TRBD2 (5 bases each). This chain's CDR3 is CASSLDTGPQNIQYF. CDR3 DNA sequence: TGCGCCAGCAGCTTGGACACGGGGCCACAAAACATTCAGTACTTC.